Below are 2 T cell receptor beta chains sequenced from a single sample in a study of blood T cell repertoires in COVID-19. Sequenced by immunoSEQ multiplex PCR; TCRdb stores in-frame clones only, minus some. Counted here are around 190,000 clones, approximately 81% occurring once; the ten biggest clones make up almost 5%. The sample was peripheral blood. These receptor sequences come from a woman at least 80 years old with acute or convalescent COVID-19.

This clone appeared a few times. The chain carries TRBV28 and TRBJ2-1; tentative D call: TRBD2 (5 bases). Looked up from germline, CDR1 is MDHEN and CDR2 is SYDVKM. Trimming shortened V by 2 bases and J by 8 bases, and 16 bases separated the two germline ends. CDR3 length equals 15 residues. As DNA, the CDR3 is TGTGCCAGCAGTTTACTTGGTGGGAAGGAGGATGAGCAGTTCTTC. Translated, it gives CASSLLGGKEDEQFF.

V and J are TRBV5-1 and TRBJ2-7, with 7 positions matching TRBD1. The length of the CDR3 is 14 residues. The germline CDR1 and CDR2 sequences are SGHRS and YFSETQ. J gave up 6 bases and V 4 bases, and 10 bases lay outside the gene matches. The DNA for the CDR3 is TGCGCCAGCAGCAAGACAGGGACCCCCCCCGAGCAGTACTTC. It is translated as CASSKTGTPPEQYF.